This TCR beta chain stems from a study of blood T cell repertoires in COVID-19. Study background: Material from acute and convalescent COVID-19 was sourced from the United States, Italy and Spain. From T cells, B-cell-depleted T cells, or PBMCs came the material, which was cDNA or gDNA.

The ends were cut back, 1 base at V and 8 bases at J, with 11 bases in the middle. The CDR3 is 13 residues long. Germline CDR1 and CDR2: SNHLY and FYNNEI. Original data processing: Estimated nucleated cell counts came from reference gene primer amplification. Repertoires were generated with immunoSEQ multiplex PCR, while TCRdb's copy carries only in-frame clones and drops some. The DNA gave D and trimming, while V, J and clone size come from that table. The sample includes approximately 300,000 clones, around nine tenths of them seen just once. The chain has TRBV2 and TRBJ1-2; D not certain. This clonotype was sampled from a man in his forties with acute or convalescent COVID-19. The specimen sequenced was peripheral blood. CDR3 region: CASSEGSGRGYTF. The CDR3 coding sequence is TGTGCCAGCAGTGAAGGGTCTGGTAGAGGCTACACCTTC.